The entry that follows covers one TCR beta chain sequence. Assay: immunoSEQ multiplex PCR; the TCRdb copy retains only in-frame clones and omits some. Here the sample spans tens of thousands of clones, around 92% being singletons. These data are taken from a study of T cell changes during pregnancy in multiple sclerosis. The source is a female donor with multiple sclerosis, enrolled in a pregnancy study. Here the sequenced sample was peripheral blood, taken after pregnancy.

The CDR3 region is CASRGRSAYEQYF. CDR3 sequence (DNA): TGTGCCAGCAGGGGCAGATCCGCCTACGAGCAGTACTTC. V gene TRBV6-1 combines with J gene TRBJ2-7; D is undetermined. The V end lost 6 bases, the J end lost 2 bases, and 11 bases lay between the germline ends. Germline V gene lookup returns CDR1 MNHNS and CDR2 SASEGT. This CDR3 is 13 amino acids long.